The present entry profiles one T cell receptor beta chain with its context. The data were taken from a study of blood T cell repertoires in COVID-19. Study-level information: Acute and convalescent COVID-19 samples came from the United States, Italy and Spain. T cells, B-cell-depleted T cells, or PBMCs provided the cDNA or gDNA that served as material.

The CDR3 is made up of 15 amino acids. V was pared by 2 bases and J by 5 bases, with 3 bases of the junction left unmatched. CDR1 ENHRY and CDR2 SYGVKD come from the germline V gene. Original data processing: Nucleated cell counts were estimated from reference gene primer amplification. Clones were sequenced by immunoSEQ multiplex PCR, and TCRdb holds only the in-frame ones, with some missing. V, J and clone size are taken as reported in that table, and D and trimming were inferred from the DNA itself. The repertoire holds tens of thousands of clones, with 70% to 90% as singletons. The sequenced sample was peripheral blood. The sequence derives from a woman aged 80 or over with acute or convalescent COVID-19. The V call is TRBV10-3, the J call TRBJ2-2, with TRBD1 matching over 9 bases. This CDR3 reads CAISEMTGGTGELFF. The CDR3 DNA follows: TGTGCCATCAGTGAGATGACAGGGGGTACCGGGGAGCTGTTTTTT.